This T cell receptor beta chain derives from a study of blood T cell repertoires in COVID-19. Study in general: T cells, B-cell-depleted T cells, or PBMCs supplied cDNA or gDNA.

Original processing methods: Using reference gene primer amplification, nucleated cell counts were estimated. Sequenced by immunoSEQ multiplex PCR; TCRdb stores in-frame clones only, minus some. D and trimming were read from the DNA, whereas the V and J calls and clone size are those reported in that table. In the table there are about 230,000 clones, approximately 82% of which are singletons. The sample taken for sequencing was peripheral blood. This TCR came from a woman aged 70 to 79 with active or convalescent COVID-19.

CDR3 sequence: CASSLDGVWGLAGVETQYF. The CDR3 coding sequence is TGTGCCAGCAGCTTAGACGGGGTTTGGGGACTAGCGGGAGTAGAGACCCAGTACTTC. This sequence joins TRBV11-2 and TRBJ2-5; 14 bases agree with TRBD2. The CDR3 length is 19 residues. Per the germline V gene, CDR1 is SGHAT and CDR2 is FQNNGV. The V gene end was trimmed by 0 bases and the J gene end by 4 bases; junction bases not matched to a gene: 10.